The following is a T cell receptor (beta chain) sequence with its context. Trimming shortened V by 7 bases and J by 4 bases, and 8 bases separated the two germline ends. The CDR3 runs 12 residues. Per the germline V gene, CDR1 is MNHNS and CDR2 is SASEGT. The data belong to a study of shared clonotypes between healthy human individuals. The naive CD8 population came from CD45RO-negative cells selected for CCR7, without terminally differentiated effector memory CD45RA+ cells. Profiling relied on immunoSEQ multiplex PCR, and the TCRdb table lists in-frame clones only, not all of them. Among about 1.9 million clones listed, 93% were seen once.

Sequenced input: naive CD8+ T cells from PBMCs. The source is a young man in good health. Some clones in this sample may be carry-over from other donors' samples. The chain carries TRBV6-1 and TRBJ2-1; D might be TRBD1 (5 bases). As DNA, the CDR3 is TGTGCCAGCACGAACAGGTACAATGAGCAGTTCTTC. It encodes CASTNRYNEQFF.